This is a list of T cell receptor beta chains from one sample in a study of blood T cell repertoires in COVID-19. Using immunoSEQ multiplex PCR, the repertoire was profiled, and TCRdb retains in-frame clones only, with some absent. The sample includes hundreds of thousands of clones, about 90% of them seen just once. The specimen was peripheral blood. The receptors here all came from a woman in her thirties who had recovered from COVID-19. Both conserved end residues are trimmed from each CDR3.

j_call v_call cdr3_aa
TRBJ1-6 TRBV27 ASSPLTGRNSPLH
TRBJ2-6 TRBV2 ASSEGRRVGANVLT
TRBJ2-7 TRBV6-5 ASFSTVNEQY
TRBJ2-7 TRBV4-3 ASSQEGGQSYEQY
TRBJ1-2 TRBV3-1/TRBV3-2 ASSQMAGQHYGYT
TRBJ2-3 TRBV18 ASSSGVRGTDTQY
TRBJ2-7 TRBV6-5 ASSYSGAGEGNEQY
TRBJ2-1 TRBV7-2 ASESGSGDEQF
TRBJ2-2 TRBV11-3 ASSSTSGRAVGELF
TRBJ1-4 TRBV2 ASSEAESNEKLF
TRBJ2-3 TRBV24-1 ATSDQRVTAGVLTDTQY
TRBJ2-1 TRBV5-1 ASSPLGTGINEQF
TRBJ2-7 TRBV4-1 ASSRDPGGAGGEEQY
TRBJ1-6 TRBV21-1 ASSQTIVKEPGSLNSPLH
TRBJ1-1 TRBV3-1/TRBV3-2 ASSQSSPENTEAF
TRBJ2-1 TRBV10-3 AISLERGGYNEQF
TRBJ2-2 TRBV18 ASSPPPGGPGELF
TRBJ2-3 TRBV6-5 ASSRTGGTDTQY
TRBJ1-5 TRBV7-9 ASSLGQGNQPQH
TRBJ1-6 TRBV7-2 ASRPQGTGSPLH
TRBJ1-3 TRBV7-9 ASSSSQGRFVGNTIY
TRBJ2-1 TRBV5-4 ASSLGLAGGRNEQF
TRBJ2-5 TRBV5-1 ASSPLRGEETQY
TRBJ2-2 TRBV5-1 ASSSQTGFSGELF
TRBJ1-1 TRBV27 ASSSTFNRGDTEAF
TRBJ1-2 TRBV6-1 ASSDVRTGFGYGYT
TRBJ1-1 TRBV2 ASSEVPETGALNTEAF
TRBJ2-3 TRBV5-1 ASSELGGVSTDTQY
TRBJ2-3 TRBV5-4 ASRGGQGGTDTQY
TRBJ1-3 TRBV6-5 ASWGGSTGNTIY
TRBJ2-7 TRBV9 ASSVSQGGKEQY
TRBJ1-3 TRBV28 ASSSPGQFSGNTIY
TRBJ1-3 TRBV5-6 ASYGGATGNTIY
TRBJ2-7 TRBV30 AWSVTATYEQY
TRBJ1-2 TRBV3-1/TRBV3-2 ASSQDPAGVSYGYT
TRBJ2-7 TRBV6-5 ASNRGSFYEQY
TRBJ2-3 TRBV10-3 AISATSGDTSTDTQY
TRBJ2-5 TRBV5-1 ASSLFRTGGGETQY
TRBJ2-5 TRBV5-1 ASSLTDRSRDQETQY
TRBJ1-2 TRBV5-6 ASSLAGPYT
TRBJ2-7 TRBV7-2 ASSLTSNYEQY
TRBJ1-6 TRBV6-5 ASSVDRGNSPLH
TRBJ1-1 TRBV19 ASSMGQGATTEAF
TRBJ1-6 TRBV2 ASKSSYNSPLH
TRBJ1-5 TRBV2 ASRGTDVSNQPQH
TRBJ2-5 TRBV28 ASSHSEGLAPETQY
TRBJ2-3 TRBV21-1 ASSKRRLAGGPYTDTQY
TRBJ2-7 TRBV23-1 ASSLTGGSGYEQY